This TCR beta chain was captured in a study of blood T cell repertoires in COVID-19. Study as a whole: The United States, Italy and Spain supplied acute and convalescent COVID-19 samples. PBMCs, B-cell-depleted T cells, or T cells were the source of the cDNA or gDNA that made up the material.

Original methodology: Estimation of nucleated cell counts was performed using reference gene primer amplification. The method was immunoSEQ multiplex PCR; TCRdb's version includes in-frame clones alone and lacks a portion of them. Clone size and the V and J calls come from that table; the DNA yielded D and trimming. The sample contains approximately 150,000 clones, about four fifths of which appear only once. The V gene's germline CDR1 is MNHEY and CDR2 SVGAGI. The CDR3 spans 14 residues. After removal of 7 bases from V and 9 bases from J, the junction contained 8 bases not matched to a gene. Seattle enrolled patients during active infection and tracked them longitudinally.

Specimen: peripheral blood. V is TRBV6-5 and J is TRBJ1-6; TRBD1 aligns across 8 bases. The TCR was taken from a woman aged 55-69 years with COVID-19, enrolled during active disease. The CDR3 DNA is TGTGCCAGCACCCAGGGGGCGCGGGGTTCACCCCTCCACTTT. It encodes CASTQGARGSPLHF.